Described below is a single TCR beta chain sequence and its context. What it binds is unknown. The sample originates from a study of shared clonotypes between healthy human individuals. Whole-study findings and limits: Tissue TCR repertoires likely differ from these blood-only repertoires.

Sequencing was performed with immunoSEQ multiplex PCR; in TCRdb, only in-frame clones are kept and a portion is missing. Of more than 1.2 million clones detected, about 98.5% appear once; the ten largest clones hold about 0.34%. The CDR3 length is 17 residues. Per germline, CDR1 SGHNT and CDR2 YYREEE (reference sequence). J was trimmed by 0 bases and V by 4 bases; bases with no gene match: 11. This sequence originates from a man aged 30 to 39 in good health. Sequencing was carried out using naive CD4+ T cells sorted from blood. Subset given: CD45RA+ positively selected. V usage is TRBV5-4 and J usage is TRBJ2-7; 9 bases agree with TRBD1. CDR3 in DNA: TGTGCCAGCAGCCGACTTACAGGGGGCGACTTCTCCTACGAGCAGTACTTC. Amino acid sequence: CASSRLTGGDFSYEQYF.